These 21 T cell receptor beta chains originate from one sample sequenced in a study of vaccination and CD4 T cells after COVID-19. The Oncomine TCR Beta short-read assay was applied to DNA of cultured CD4+ T cells. Using its own MiXCR run on the PCR reads, TCRdb lists one record per CDR3 protein. The data show some 5,200 distinct CDR3 sequences, roughly 23% seen once. Noted treatment: roughly 11-day PBMC culture with coronavirus spike peptide pools or control peptides (ViraFEST assay). The antigens of these receptors remain unknown. Specimen: CD4+ T cells from blood, cultured in vitro, collected after SARS-CoV-2 vaccination. The receptors stem from a human donor who had recovered from COVID-19.

Judged by abundance, this clonotype is medium-sized (0.01 to 0.1%). The chain joins TRBV7-2 to TRBJ2-1, with D maybe TRBD1 (6 bases). Germline-derived CDR1 and CDR2 are SGHTA and FQGNSA. V shed 2 bases and J shed 5 bases, with 19 bases lying between them. The CDR3 is 17 residues long. In DNA form, the CDR3 reads TGTGCCAGCAGCTTACGAACCGGGACAACAGTTCACAATGAGCAGTTCTTC. Translating it yields CASSLRTGTTVHNEQFF.

In this sample, this clonotype is medium-sized. The gene calls are TRBV20-1 and TRBJ2-7, with 10 nucleotides matching TRBD2. The CDR3 extends over 16 amino acids. Trimming took 4 bases from V and 3 from J; bases not matched to a gene: 12. The germline CDR1 and CDR2 sequences are DFQATT and SNEGSKA (reference sequence). In nucleotides, the CDR3 is TGCAGTGCTACCCATCTAGCGGGGGCTTTTGACTACGAGCAGTACTTC. It translates to CSATHLAGAFDYEQYF.

Relative to its sample, this clonotype is medium-sized (0.01 to 0.1%). The chain carries TRBV29-1 and TRBJ1-1, with TRBD1 matching over 8 bases. Losses at the gene ends were 7 bases for V and 8 bases for J; bases not matched to a gene: 9. This CDR3 comprises 12 residues. Per the germline V gene, CDR1 is SQVTM and CDR2 is ANQGSEA. DNA of the CDR3: TGCAGCGGCCGGGACAGGTTTGGGGAAGCTTTCTTT. It is translated as CSGRDRFGEAFF.

In its sample, this clonotype ranks as large. The rearrangement links TRBV7-2 to TRBJ2-3; no definite D call. V lost 5 bases, J lost 3 bases, and 6 bases lay in between. CDR1 and CDR2 (germline): SGHTA, FQGNSA. The CDR3 is made up of 12 amino acids. CDR3 nucleotide sequence: TGTGCCAGCAGCCCGTATACAGATACGCAGTATTTT. Amino acid sequence: CASSPYTDTQYF.

This clonotype is labeled as medium-sized. The J gene is TRBJ2-5, the V gene TRBV20-1, with no clear D. The CDR3 length is 10 residues. Trimming left V 4 bases short and J 2 bases short, with 2 bases between. Germline lookup yields CDR1 DFQATT and CDR2 SNEGSKA (reference sequence). DNA of the CDR3: TGCAGTGCTAAACAAGAGACCCAGTACTTC. This encodes CSAKQETQYF.

The CDR3 sequence: CASSLERYNEQFF. As DNA, the CDR3 is TGTGCCAGCAGCTTAGAGCGGTACAATGAGCAGTTCTTC. The V call is TRBV11-3, the J call TRBJ2-1; no reliable D call. The CDR3 extends over 13 amino acids. Germline CDR1 and CDR2: SGHNT and YENEEA. V was clipped by 0 bases and J by 4 bases, with 4 bases between them.

This clonotype is classed as medium-sized. The chain carries TRBV20-1 and TRBJ2-7; D is unresolved. V was clipped by 2 bases and J by 6 bases, with 11 bases between them. Germline CDR1 DFQATT, CDR2 SNEGSKA (reference sequence). The CDR3 is 12 residues long. The CDR3 nucleotides read TGCAGTGCTAGAAGGGAACGCGGCGAGCAGTACTTC. This sequence encodes CSARRERGEQYF.

This rearrangement joins TRBV10-3 to TRBJ2-7; D uncertain. Per germline, CDR1 ENHRY and CDR2 SYGVKD. The CDR3 is 14 residues long. V lost 0 bases, J lost 2 bases, and 8 bases lay in between. For the CDR3, the DNA is TGTGCCATCAGTGAGTCAAGGGAAACCTACGAGCAGTACTTC. This sequence encodes CAISESRETYEQYF.

This clonotype came up a few times. This chain joins TRBV4-2 and TRBJ2-5; 9 positions match TRBD1. J gave up 7 bases and V 0 bases, and 6 bases lay outside the gene matches. Germline-derived CDR1 and CDR2 are LGHNA and YNFKEQ. The CDR3 extends over 15 amino acids. DNA of the CDR3: TGTGCCAGCAGCCAAGATCGCGGGACAGGGTGGACCCAGTACTTC. Its translation is CASSQDRGTGWTQYF.

Sample share makes this clonotype medium-sized. Here the CDR3 reads CASSSGTGGGEQYF. CDR3 DNA sequence: TGTGCCAGCAGTTCCGGGACAGGGGGCGGCGAGCAGTACTTC. The chain combines TRBV6-5 with TRBJ2-7; 12 bases match TRBD1. CDR1 is MNHEY, CDR2 SVGAGI, per germline. This CDR3 contains 14 residues. J was trimmed by 6 bases and V by 4 bases; bases with no gene match: 4.

This clonotype has only a few counts. The chain carries TRBV20-1 and TRBJ1-3, with D tentatively TRBD1 (5 bases). The germline V gene has CDR1 DFQATT and CDR2 SNEGSKA (reference sequence). CDR3 length: 15 amino acids. Trimming shortened V by 6 bases and J by 0 bases, and 15 bases separated the two germline ends. Written as DNA, the CDR3 is TGCAGTGCAAGGCCCCCAGGGAGCTCTGGAAACACCATATATTTT. This gives the protein CSARPPGSSGNTIYF.

This clonotype was recorded a few times. The DNA for the CDR3 is TGTGCCAGCAGCCGGACGCGGGGCACCTACGAGCAGTACTTC. Its translation: CASSRTRGTYEQYF. This chain uses TRBV7-2 with TRBJ2-7, with D possibly matching TRBD2 (6 bases). Trimming left V 5 bases short and J 2 bases short, with 13 bases between. Germline lookup yields CDR1 SGHTA and CDR2 FQGNSA. The CDR3 is made up of 14 amino acids.

Only a few counts were recorded for this clonotype. V gene TRBV6-5 combines with J gene TRBJ1-5; a possible D gene is TRBD1 (6 bases). V was clipped by 0 bases and J by 4 bases, with 13 bases between them. The CDR3 loop spans 16 amino acids. The germline V gene encodes CDR1 MNHEY and CDR2 SVGAGI. CDR3 sequence (DNA): TGTGCCAGCAGTTACTCGGGGGGGGCCGCTAATCAGCCCCAGCATTTT. It specifies CASSYSGGAANQPQHF.

Within the sample, this clonotype is medium-sized. This sequence joins TRBV28 and TRBJ2-5; 8 positions agree with TRBD2. The ends lost 8 bases at V and 5 bases at J; junction bases unmatched: 16. Germline values: CDR1 MDHEN, CDR2 SYDVKM. The CDR3 is 16 residues long. The CDR3 DNA reads TGTGCCAGCGGGGAGACTAGCGACCCTTCTGGGGAGACCCAGTACTTC. It translates to CASGETSDPSGETQYF.

This clonotype occurred a few times. The CDR3 loop reads CASSLGPADYEQYF. In DNA, the CDR3 is TGTGCCAGCAGCTTAGGCCCAGCGGACTACGAGCAGTACTTC. The rearrangement joins TRBV7-2 to TRBJ2-7; tentative D call: TRBD2 (5 bases). The CDR3 spans 14 residues. V was clipped by 1 base and J by 3 bases, with 10 bases between them. Germline values: CDR1 SGHTA, CDR2 FQGNSA.

This clonotype is deemed medium-sized. The rearrangement uses TRBV6-1 and TRBJ1-5; tentative D call: TRBD1 (6 bases). The germline V gene has CDR1 MNHNS and CDR2 SASEGT. The ends were cut back, 5 bases at V and 0 bases at J, with 8 bases in the middle. The CDR3 runs to 14 residues. CDR3 in amino acids: CASSLQGSNQPQHF. The CDR3 DNA is TGTGCCAGCAGTCTACAGGGTAGCAATCAGCCCCAGCATTTT.

This clonotype has more than one count but fewer than ten. The chain links TRBV6-1 to TRBJ1-5; a possible D gene is TRBD1 (6 bases). The V gene's germline CDR1 is MNHNS and CDR2 SASEGT. With 6 bases removed from V and 1 base from J, the gap between germline ends came to 16 bases. The CDR3 covers 16 residues. The CDR3 DNA reads as TGTGCCAGCAGAGCCCTCGACAGGTTAAGCAATCAGCCCCAGCATTTT. Translating it yields CASRALDRLSNQPQHF.

Written as DNA, the CDR3 is TGCAGCGTTGTGTGGCAGACCAACTATGGCTACACCTTC. This gives the protein CSVVWQTNYGYTF. The rearrangement links TRBV29-1 to TRBJ1-2; D is undetermined. The CDR3 is made up of 13 amino acids. Between the trimmed V and J ends, which lost 4 bases and 2 bases, there was a span of 11 bases. CDR1 and CDR2 (germline): SQVTM, ANQGSEA.

This clonotype is deemed medium-sized. The genes are TRBV7-2 and TRBJ2-5; D is unclear. The V gene's germline CDR1 is SGHTA and CDR2 FQGNSA. The CDR3 is made up of 13 amino acids. V gave up 0 bases and J gave up 7 bases, with 9 bases separating them. The CDR3 coding sequence is TGTGCCAGCAGCTTAGCGGGTCGAGGGACCCAGTACTTC. Translation gives CASSLAGRGTQYF.

A few counts support this clonotype. This chain links TRBV5-4 with TRBJ2-3; TRBD1 matches at 8 bases. The CDR3 covers 14 residues. The V gene end was trimmed by 1 base and the J gene end by 3 bases; junction bases not matched to a gene: 1. CDR1 is SGHNT, CDR2 YYREEE, per germline (reference sequence). This chain's CDR3 is CASSLRTGTDTQYF. DNA of the CDR3: TGTGCCAGCAGCTTGAGGACAGGGACAGATACGCAGTATTTT.

This chain links TRBV27 with TRBJ2-5; TRBD1 matches 12 bases. CDR1 and CDR2 (germline): MNHEY, SMNVEV (reference sequence). The V segment lost 6 bases and the J segment 5 bases; nucleotides outside the gene matches: 10. The CDR3 is 16 amino acids. The CDR3 protein is CASRRPGQGARETQYF. The CDR3 DNA reads TGTGCCAGCAGAAGACCGGGACAGGGGGCGCGTGAGACCCAGTACTTC.